Below are 2 T cell receptor beta chains sequenced from a single sample in a study of CD8 T cells in ankylosing spondylitis. General study points: Made up of about eight highly homologous variants, a TCR beta motif appeared characteristic of ankylosing spondylitis blood.

The antigens of these receptors remain unknown. In TCRdb, the 5' RACE reads were re-called with MiXCR into one record per CDR3 protein. The sample has roughly 350,000 distinct CDR3 sequences, 6.5% to 10% seen once. Sequenced input: blood, either unsorted or a sorted T cell fraction (not recorded which). The source of these receptors is a male donor with ankylosing spondylitis.

This clonotype was observed a few times. This rearrangement joins TRBV20-1 to TRBJ1-5; 7 nucleotides line up with TRBD1. CDR3 size: 15 residues. Losses at the gene ends were 5 bases for V and 6 bases for J; bases not matched to a gene: 13. CDR1 DFQATT and CDR2 SNEGSKA come from the germline V gene (reference sequence). CDR3 DNA sequence: TGCAGTGCTTCTCCTACAGGGGTCTCCAGTCAGCCCCAGCATTTT. Translating it yields CSASPTGVSSQPQHF.

This clonotype was seen only a few times. This chain uses TRBV11-2 with TRBJ2-1; the match to TRBD1 covers 7 bases. The CDR3 is 11 residues long. The trim removed 6 bases at V and 9 bases at J, leaving 2 bases unmatched. Germline CDR1 SGHAT, CDR2 FQNNGV. The DNA for the CDR3 is TGTGCCAGCAGGACAGGGTTTGAGCAGTTCTTC. Translating it yields CASRTGFEQFF.